This is a list of T cell receptor beta chains from one sample in a study of shared clonotypes between healthy human individuals. TCRdb's copy holds only in-frame clones and misses some; the assay was immunoSEQ multiplex PCR. The table includes 2 million to 2.5 million clones, over 85% detected once. The sequenced material came from naive CD4+ T cells sorted from blood. These receptors were taken from a man aged 18 to 29 in good health. Both conserved end residues are part of each CDR3. The D gene is left open where the match is weak. Clone size is stated in some rows and not others, as once, few, many or a class when expanded.

v_call	clone_size	d_call	j_call	cdr3_aa	cdr3_nt
TRBV6-5	NA	NA	TRBJ2-7	CASRISGSYEQYF	TGTGCCAGCAGGATCTCAGGTTCCTACGAGCAGTACTTC
TRBV6-9	NA	NA	TRBJ2-1	CASVLLVVEQFF	TGTGCCAGCGTATTGTTGGTGGTTGAGCAGTTCTTC
TRBV28	NA	NA	TRBJ1-6	CASSLWTGGNSPLHF	TGTGCCAGCAGTTTATGGACAGGAGGAAACTCACCCCTCCACTTT
TRBV28	NA	TRBD2	TRBJ2-7	CASSFPGGRYEQYF	TGTGCCAGCAGTTTCCCCGGGGGGAGGTACGAGCAGTACTTC
TRBV6-1	NA	NA	TRBJ2-3	CASIVAAGTDTQYF	TGTGCCAGCATAGTGGCGGCTGGGACAGATACGCAGTATTTT
TRBV6-1	NA	NA	TRBJ2-1	CASSPGQRVDEQFF	TGTGCCAGCAGTCCAGGACAGAGGGTTGATGAGCAGTTCTTC
TRBV4-1	NA	NA	TRBJ2-5	CASSQDRETQYF	TGCGCCAGCAGCCAAGATAGGGAGACCCAGTACTTC
TRBV30	NA	NA	TRBJ2-5	CAWMDQETQYF	TGTGCCTGGATGGACCAAGAGACCCAGTACTTC
TRBV19	NA	TRBD2	TRBJ2-5	CASSGSGRYFAETQYF	TGTGCCAGTAGTGGTAGCGGGAGGTATTTCGCGGAGACCCAGTACTTC
TRBV27	NA	NA	TRBJ1-2	CASSLSSGAFNYGYTF	TGTGCCAGCAGTTTATCATCGGGGGCATTCAACTATGGCTACACCTTC
TRBV18	NA	NA	TRBJ2-7	CASSLGTFNEQYF	TGTGCCAGCTCCCTTGGGACATTCAACGAGCAGTACTTC
TRBV5-4	NA	NA	TRBJ2-3	CASSLEPTDTQYF	TGTGCCAGCAGCTTGGAACCCACAGATACGCAGTATTTT
TRBV5-4	NA	TRBD1	TRBJ1-6	CASSRDSRNSPLHF	TGTGCCAGCAGCCGGGACAGTCGGAATTCACCCCTCCACTTT
TRBV30	NA	TRBD2	TRBJ2-5	CAWSKAGPYQETQYF	TGTGCCTGGAGTAAAGCGGGACCGTACCAAGAGACCCAGTACTTC
TRBV30	NA	TRBD2	TRBJ2-1	CAWSVGLAGVWEQFF	TGTGCCTGGAGTGTGGGGCTAGCGGGAGTTTGGGAGCAGTTCTTC
TRBV5-4	once	NA	TRBJ2-7	CASSLGGGAGAYEQYF	TGTGCCAGCAGCTTGGGGGGAGGCGCAGGGGCCTACGAGCAGTACTTC
TRBV7-9	NA	NA	TRBJ2-5	CASSLEASAEETQYF	TGTGCCAGCAGCTTAGAGGCTAGCGCCGAAGAGACCCAGTACTTC
TRBV9	NA	NA	TRBJ1-6	CASSAPNNSPLHF	TGTGCCAGCAGCGCCCCGAATAATTCACCCCTCCACTTT
TRBV27	NA	NA	TRBJ1-1	CASGARQGFTEAFF	TGTGCCAGCGGCGCCAGGCAGGGCTTCACTGAAGCTTTCTTT
TRBV27	NA	NA	TRBJ1-1	CASSSGRYTEAFF	TGTGCCAGCAGTTCGGGCCGATACACTGAAGCTTTCTTT
TRBV2	NA	NA	TRBJ1-2	CASRGLHGYTF	TGTGCCAGCAGGGGGCTCCATGGCTACACCTTC
TRBV30	NA	TRBD1	TRBJ1-5	CAWGTGSNQPQHF	TGTGCCTGGGGGACAGGCAGCAATCAGCCCCAGCATTTT
TRBV4-1	NA	NA	TRBJ1-5	CASSTQGEGQPQHF	TGCGCCAGCAGCACGCAGGGAGAGGGGCAGCCCCAGCATTTT
TRBV18	NA	NA	TRBJ2-7	CASSRLQEGPYEQYF	TGTGCCAGCTCGCGCCTCCAGGAGGGCCCCTACGAGCAGTACTTC
TRBV5-4	NA	NA	TRBJ1-3	CASSRDIAGNTIYF	TGTGCCAGCAGCCGTGACATCGCTGGAAACACCATATATTTT
TRBV4-1	once	NA	TRBJ2-7	CASSQRDFPNYEQYF	TGCGCCAGCAGCCAACGGGACTTCCCTAACTACGAGCAGTACTTC
TRBV2	NA	NA	TRBJ2-7	CASSIEGYEQYF	TGTGCCAGCAGTATAGAAGGCTACGAGCAGTACTTC
TRBV11-2	NA	NA	TRBJ1-5	CASSLEGNGQPQHF	TGTGCCAGCAGCTTAGAGGGGAATGGACAGCCCCAGCATTTT
TRBV30	NA	NA	TRBJ1-5	CAWSVDRTGSVYQPQHF	TGTGCCTGGAGTGTAGACCGAACGGGGTCAGTCTATCAGCCCCAGCATTTT
TRBV5-1	NA	TRBD2	TRBJ2-5	CASSKGLAGGEETQYF	TGCGCCAGCAGCAAGGGACTAGCGGGGGGAGAAGAGACCCAGTACTTC
TRBV2	NA	NA	TRBJ2-7	CASSVIDEQYF	TGTGCCAGCAGTGTGATCGACGAGCAGTACTTC
TRBV11-2	NA	TRBD1	TRBJ2-7	CASSFDRGRIGEQYF	TGTGCCAGCAGCTTCGACAGGGGTAGGATAGGCGAGCAGTACTTC
TRBV6-5	NA	NA	TRBJ1-2	CASSPLSNYGYTF	TGTGCCAGCAGCCCTCTTTCTAACTATGGCTACACCTTC
TRBV2	once	NA	TRBJ1-4	CASGTILQNEKLFF	TGTGCCAGCGGGACAATTCTTCAAAATGAAAAACTGTTTTTT
TRBV7-9	NA	NA	TRBJ1-3	CASKEGSGNTIYF	TGTGCCAGCAAGGAGGGGTCTGGAAACACCATATATTTT
TRBV27	NA	NA	TRBJ2-7	CASSLSPGRMAYEQYF	TGTGCCAGCAGTTTATCCCCGGGACGAATGGCCTACGAGCAGTACTTC
TRBV28	NA	NA	TRBJ1-5	CASSFFGQGGNQPQHF	NA
TRBV2	NA	NA	TRBJ2-5	CASSESSAQETQYF	TGTGCCAGCAGTGAGTCGTCGGCGCAAGAGACCCAGTACTTC
TRBV29-1	NA	NA	TRBJ2-1	CSVGPGGEQFF	TGCAGCGTTGGCCCCGGCGGGGAGCAGTTCTTC
TRBV6-6	NA	NA	TRBJ2-7	CASSNRVSGEQYF	TGTGCCAGCAGTAACAGGGTCTCCGGAGAGCAGTACTTC
TRBV5-1	NA	NA	TRBJ2-7	CASSLMGSGKYEQYF	TGCGCCAGCAGCTTGATGGGGAGCGGAAAGTACGAGCAGTACTTC
TRBV28	NA	NA	TRBJ1-5	CASSLQGDQPQHF	TGTGCCAGCAGTTTGCAGGGTGATCAGCCCCAGCATTTT
TRBV6-9	NA	NA	TRBJ1-3	CASPGLGGRDRGNTIYF	TGTGCCAGCCCAGGGCTGGGGGGGCGGGACCGGGGAAACACCATATATTTT
TRBV5-6	NA	NA	TRBJ2-7	CASSSEGGRYSYEQYF	TGTGCCAGCAGCTCCGAAGGGGGGAGATACTCCTACGAGCAGTACTTC
TRBV18	NA	TRBD1	TRBJ1-3	CASSLPGQGTHGNTIYF	TGTGCCAGCTCACTTCCGGGACAGGGGACCCACGGAAACACCATATATTTT
TRBV6-5	NA	TRBD1	TRBJ2-1	CASRNRGRGNEQFF	TGTGCCAGCAGGAACAGGGGTCGGGGTAATGAGCAGTTCTTC
TRBV6-6	NA	NA	TRBJ2-5	CASTGAIVETQYF	TGTGCCAGCACGGGGGCAATCGTGGAGACCCAGTACTTC
TRBV7-2	NA	NA	TRBJ1-6	CASSLPPRGGVNSPLHF	TGTGCCAGCAGCCTCCCCCCGCGCGGGGGTGTAAATTCACCCCTCCACTTC
TRBV29-1	NA	NA	TRBJ2-1	CSVESLSSYNEQFF	TGCAGCGTTGAAAGCCTAAGCTCCTACAATGAGCAGTTCTTC
TRBV6-5	NA	TRBD1	TRBJ1-1	CASSWGQGGNTEAFF	TGTGCCAGCAGCTGGGGACAGGGAGGGAACACTGAAGCTTTCTTT
TRBV30	NA	TRBD1	TRBJ2-2	CAWSQGATGELFF	TGTGCCTGGAGCCAGGGGGCCACCGGGGAGCTGTTTTTT
TRBV5-6	NA	TRBD2	TRBJ2-3	CASSRWGLVTDTQYF	TGTGCCAGCAGCCGGTGGGGACTAGTCACAGATACGCAGTATTTT
TRBV27	NA	TRBD1	TRBJ2-1	CASSLSDRVRNEQFF	TGTGCCAGCAGTTTATCCGACAGGGTTCGCAATGAGCAGTTCTTC
TRBV27	NA	TRBD2	TRBJ2-7	CASSWSSGGTYEQYF	TGTGCCAGCAGTTGGTCTAGCGGGGGAACCTACGAGCAGTACTTC
TRBV12-5	NA	NA	TRBJ1-2	CASGLVVGKDYGYTF	TGTGCTAGTGGTTTGGTTGTAGGGAAAGACTATGGCTACACCTTC
TRBV5-1	NA	TRBD1	TRBJ1-1	CASSLDPWTGSTEAFF	TGCGCCAGCAGCTTGGATCCTTGGACAGGGAGCACTGAAGCTTTCTTT
TRBV29-1	NA	NA	TRBJ2-1	CSVEDRQGLMSYNEQFF	TGCAGCGTTGAAGATAGGCAGGGGCTAATGTCCTACAATGAGCAGTTCTTC